Each of the 17 T cell receptor beta chains below was sequenced from the same sample in a study of blood T cell repertoires in COVID-19. TCRdb's table, derived via immunoSEQ multiplex PCR, lists solely in-frame clones and lacks some. Found here are about 74,000 clones, over 70% of them singletons; the top ten hold under 25%. What was sequenced was peripheral blood. These receptors all come from a man between 70 and 80 years old with acute or convalescent COVID-19.

The genes are TRBV25-1 and TRBJ1-2, with D perhaps matching TRBD1 (6 bases). Germline V gives CDR1 MGHDK, CDR2 SYGVNS. There are 12 residues in the CDR3. Trimming left V 7 bases short and J 5 bases short, with 11 bases between. The CDR3 sequence is CASTDSVYGYTF. CDR3 nucleotides: TGTGCCAGCACGGACAGCGTTTATGGCTACACCTTC.

This chain links TRBV19 with TRBJ2-7; D is perhaps TRBD1 (6 bases). Trimming shortened V by 8 bases and J by 3 bases, and 23 bases separated the two germline ends. Germline V gene data show CDR1 as LNHDA and CDR2 as SQIVND (reference sequence). The CDR3 contains 16 residues. DNA of the CDR3: TGTGCCAGTCACAAAACTACTACCGGGACAATCTACGAGCAGTACTTC. This translates into CASHKTTTGTIYEQYF.

V gene TRBV28 combines with J gene TRBJ1-5, with 7 bases fitting TRBD1. The CDR3 loop spans 13 amino acids. Trimming took 6 bases from V and 5 from J; bases not matched to a gene: 4. Germline CDR1 reads MDHEN; CDR2 reads SYDVKM. The CDR3 reads CASSLRGDQPQHF. CDR3 DNA sequence: TGTGCCAGCAGCCTCAGGGGGGATCAGCCCCAGCATTTT.

The rearrangement links TRBV27 to TRBJ2-3, with a possible D match to TRBD2 (6 bases). CDR1 and CDR2 from the germline V gene are MNHEY and SMNVEV (reference sequence). Trimming took 5 bases from V and 1 from J, leaving 16 bases between them. The CDR3 has 16 residues. The CDR3 DNA reads as TGTGCCAGCAGTCCGTGGGACTTGACCCGCACAGATACGCAGTATTTT. Its translation: CASSPWDLTRTDTQYF.

This clone appeared once. This chain joins TRBV7-9 and TRBJ2-7; 8 bases match TRBD1. The CDR3 sequence is 15 residues long. The germline CDR1 and CDR2 sequences are SEHNR and FQNEAQ (reference sequence). The V gene end was trimmed by 3 bases and the J gene end by 5 bases; junction bases not matched to a gene: 9. CDR3 coding DNA: TGTGCCAGCAGCTTTGGGGTGCAGGGGGCTAACGAGCAGTACTTC. It yields the protein CASSFGVQGANEQYF.

The chain is built from TRBV6-5 and TRBJ2-7; 9 positions match TRBD1. With 4 bases clipped from V and 6 bases from J, the junction kept 7 bases outside the gene matches. Germline CDR1 MNHEY, CDR2 SVGAGI. The CDR3 is 14 residues long. CDR3 amino acids: CASSSPGQGGEQYF. The CDR3 DNA reads TGTGCCAGCAGTTCCCCGGGACAGGGTGGCGAGCAGTACTTC.

This clone was seen more than once but under ten times. The rearrangement joins TRBV12-3 or TRBV12-4 to TRBJ1-2; 7 nucleotides align to TRBD1. This CDR3 has 13 residues. Trimming took 6 bases from V and 6 from J; bases not matched to a gene: 7. The CDR3 DNA is TGTGCCAGCAGAACGACAGGGCAGCATGGCTACACCTTC. This codes for CASRTTGQHGYTF.

V gene TRBV7-9 combines with J gene TRBJ2-1; a possible D gene is TRBD2 (6 bases). The CDR3 is 15 amino acids. Germline-derived CDR1 and CDR2 are SEHNR and FQNEAQ (reference sequence). V was trimmed by 1 base and J by 0 bases, leaving 7 bases between them. CDR3 DNA sequence: TGTGCCAGCAGCTTAGATAGCGGCTCCTACAATGAGCAGTTCTTC. Amino acid sequence: CASSLDSGSYNEQFF.

This clone has a handful of counts. The genes are TRBV7-2 and TRBJ2-5; D may be TRBD2 (5 bases). V dropped 1 base and J dropped 1 base, with 10 bases sitting between them. Per germline, CDR1 SGHTA and CDR2 FQGNSA. The CDR3 is made up of 15 amino acids. As DNA, the CDR3 is TGTGCCAGCAGCTTAGTTCCGGGAACCCAAGAGACCCAGTACTTC. This sequence encodes CASSLVPGTQETQYF.

The genes are TRBV5-8 and TRBJ1-1; no definite D call. Germline V CDR1 and CDR2: SGHTS, YDEGEE. Trimming took 4 bases from V and 8 from J, leaving 12 bases between them. CDR3 length: 12 amino acids. CDR3 nucleotide sequence: TGTGCCAGCAGCCGACAAGTCTTCGAAGCTTTCTTT. Translated: CASSRQVFEAFF.

This clone has just a few counts. CDR3 amino acids: CASSLEGSSYNEQFF. The DNA of the CDR3 is TGTGCCAGCAGTTTGGAGGGGAGCTCCTACAATGAGCAGTTCTTC. This chain uses TRBV28 with TRBJ2-1; TRBD2 might be the D (6 bases). The CDR3 length is 15 residues. Trimming took 3 bases from V and 0 from J, leaving 9 bases between them. Germline lookup yields CDR1 MDHEN and CDR2 SYDVKM.

This clone was recorded only once. The junction departs from germline at one end; a sequencing error may be responsible. CDR3 sequence reads: CASSYFGQLGGETQYF. DNA of the CDR3: TGTGCCAGCAGCTACTTTGGACAGCTTGGGGGCGAGACCCAGTACTTC. The chain links TRBV6-2 or TRBV6-3 to TRBJ2-5; possible D gene TRBD1, 6 bases. This CDR3 spans 16 amino acids. Germline V gene data show CDR1 as MNHEY and CDR2 as SVGEGT.

This clone was seen a handful of times. J is TRBJ1-5 and V is TRBV29-1, with 9 bases aligning to TRBD1. The CDR3 has 13 residues. The V and J ends lost 1 base and 8 bases, in that order; junction bases with no gene match: 3. CDR1 is SQVTM and CDR2 is ANQGSEA in the germline V gene. CDR3 protein: CSVEGTGDKPQHF. In nucleotides, the CDR3 is TGCAGCGTTGAAGGGACAGGGGATAAGCCCCAGCATTTT.

The V gene is TRBV18, the J gene TRBJ1-1; D call uncertain. Germline CDR1 KGHSH, CDR2 LQKENI. The CDR3 length is 14 residues. Trimming took 3 bases from V and 1 from J, leaving 9 bases between them. CDR3 protein: CASSPTTTNTEAFF. DNA of the CDR3: TGTGCCAGCTCACCCACAACTACGAACACTGAAGCTTTCTTT. The variable domain in full, with the rest retrieved from reference TRBV18 and TRBJ1-1, is NAGVMQNPRHLVRRRGQEARLRCSPMKGHSHVYWYRQLPEEGLKFMVYLQKENIIDESGMPKERFSAEFPKEGPSILRIQQVVRGDSAAYFCASSPTTTNTEAFFGQGTRLTVV.

Details on this clone: Sequence at one end of the junction differs from germline and may be a read error. V usage is TRBV7-7 and J usage is TRBJ2-2, with D possibly being TRBD2 (5 bases). The germline gives CDR1 SSHAT, CDR2 FNYEAQ (reference sequence). The CDR3 is made up of 17 amino acids. The CDR3 DNA reads TGTGCTAGCAGCTTAGCGTCTTCGGCGGGGAACACCGGGGAGCTGTTTTTT. Translation: CASSLASSAGNTGELFF.

The table lists this clone with a count of one. The CDR3 DNA reads as TGTGCCAGCAAGACAGGGATGGAGGGCCATAATGAAAAACTGTTTTTT. Protein sequence: CASKTGMEGHNEKLFF. This chain uses TRBV2 with TRBJ1-4; 7 bases agree with TRBD1. The CDR3 covers 16 residues. Trimming removed 7 bases from V and 4 bases from J; junction bases left unmatched: 12. CDR1 and CDR2 (germline): SNHLY, FYNNEI. The full variable domain, with the rest looked up from reference TRBV2 and TRBJ1-4, is EPEVTQTPSHQVTQMGQEVILRCVPISNHLYFYWYRQILGQKVEFLVSFYNNEISEKSEIFDDQFSVERPDGSNFTLKIRSTKLEDSAMYFCASKTGMEGHNEKLFFGSGTQLSVL.

The V and J genes are TRBV4-1 and TRBJ2-1; 15 nucleotides line up with TRBD2. The CDR3 length is 15 residues. CDR1 and CDR2 from the germline V gene are MGHRA and YSYEKL. V was pared by 3 bases and J by 8 bases, with 2 bases of the junction left unmatched. The CDR3 bases are TGCGCCAGCAGCCATGGACTAGCGGGAGGGGATGAGCAGTTCTTC. Protein product: CASSHGLAGGDEQFF.